These 8 T cell receptor beta chains were all obtained from the same sample, sequenced in a study of spatial heterogeneity in lung cancer. Study findings and constraints: It was found that expanded intratumoral alpha and beta TCR counts tracked tumor mutation counts.

Which antigens these TCRs recognize remains unknown. Documented time point: sample taken at primary tumor resection. In TCRdb, the 5' RACE reads were re-called with MiXCR into one record per CDR3 protein. The sample has 10,000 to 15,000 distinct CDR3 sequences, roughly 7% seen once. The sample in question was lung tumor tissue, obtained at surgery. The receptors shown here come from a female donor with early-stage non-small cell lung cancer.

In its sample, this clonotype is medium-sized (0.01 to 0.1%). The gene calls are TRBV12-3 or TRBV12-4 and TRBJ2-1; D remains unclear. The CDR3 is 13 amino acids. V was pared by 5 bases and J by 10 bases, with 15 bases between. In nucleotides, the CDR3 is TGTGCCAGCAGTGGTTTGTTGGGAAAAGAGCAGTTCTTC. This translates into CASSGLLGKEQFF.

This clonotype was picked up many times. J is TRBJ2-1 and V is TRBV7-3, with 10 nucleotides matching TRBD2. This CDR3 region has 14 residues. J was trimmed by 6 bases and V by 3 bases; bases with no gene match: 2. Germline-derived CDR1 and CDR2 are SGHTA and FQGTGA. The CDR3 here is CASSLGLAFNEQFF. CDR3 coding DNA: TGTGCCAGCAGCTTGGGACTAGCGTTCAATGAGCAGTTCTTC.

In its sample, this clonotype ranks as medium-sized. The chain couples TRBV7-2 to TRBJ1-3; no clear D gene. Trimming stripped 1 base from V and 6 bases from J, with 10 bases between. This CDR3 is built from 14 residues. CDR1 SGHTA and CDR2 FQGNSA come from the germline V gene. In DNA, the CDR3 is TGTGCCAGCAGCTTAGTATTGCATTTAAACACCATATATTTT. This codes for CASSLVLHLNTIYF. The full variable domain, completed using reference TRBV7-2 and TRBJ1-3, is GAGVSQSPSNKVTEKGKDVELRCDPISGHTALYWYRQSLGQGLEFLIYFQGNSAPDKSGLPSDRFSAERTGGSVSTLTIQRTQQEDSAVYLCASSLVLHLNTIYFGEGSWLTVV.

This clonotype has at least ten counts. The chain employs TRBV6-2 or TRBV6-3 and TRBJ2-5; D tentatively fits TRBD1 or TRBD2 (5 bases each). Germline CDR1 MNHEY, CDR2 SVGEGT. V was cut by 5 bases and J by 0 bases, with 13 bases left in between. The CDR3 contains 15 residues. The CDR3 DNA follows: TGTGCCAGCAGTCCCGGGACCACAGACCAAGAGACCCAGTACTTC. It codes for CASSPGTTDQETQYF.

This clonotype was found many times. V and J are TRBV20-1 and TRBJ1-4; 10 bases are shared with TRBD1. The CDR3 is made up of 13 amino acids. Germline loops: CDR1 DFQATT, CDR2 SNEGSKA (reference sequence). V gave up 6 bases and J gave up 8 bases; unmatched junction bases: 6. The CDR3 loop is CSARQGAGEKLFF. CDR3 sequence (DNA): TGCAGTGCGAGACAGGGGGCGGGAGAAAAACTGTTTTTT.

This clonotype was seen repeatedly, ten times or more. The CDR3 loop reads CASSLALATQYF. CDR3 sequence (DNA): TGTGCCAGCAGCTTAGCATTGGCGACCCAGTACTTC. The chain employs TRBV7-9 and TRBJ2-7; D is unclear. The end of the DNA aligns better with TRBJ2-5, so the J call may be wrong. Germline assignment: CDR1 SEHNR and CDR2 FQNEAQ (reference sequence). This CDR3 has 12 amino acids.

In its sample, this clonotype ranks as medium-sized. V usage is TRBV7-9 and J usage is TRBJ2-7; 11 positions agree with TRBD1. The V segment lost 4 bases and the J segment 7 bases; nucleotides outside the gene matches: 9. Per the germline V gene, CDR1 is SEHNR and CDR2 is FQNEAQ (reference sequence). The CDR3 contains 15 residues. The CDR3 DNA reads as TGTGCCAGCAGCTGGGGACAGGGGGGACCCCTGGAGCAGTACTTC. Its protein product is CASSWGQGGPLEQYF. Variable domain in full (rest from reference TRBV7-9 and TRBJ2-7): DTGVSQNPRHKITKRGQNVTFRCDPISEHNRLYWYRQTLGQGPEFLTYFQNEAQLEKSRLLSDRFSAERPKGSFSTLEIQRTEQGDSAMYLCASSWGQGGPLEQYFGPGTRLTVT.

In this sample, this clonotype is medium-sized (0.01 to 0.1%). This chain uses TRBV29-1 with TRBJ2-2; 9 positions match TRBD1. Germline V CDR1 and CDR2: SQVTM, ANQGSEA. Trimming removed 7 bases from V and 6 bases from J; junction bases left unmatched: 9. CDR3 length equals 14 residues. The CDR3 DNA reads TGCAGCGCCGGACAGGGGAACGAAGCCGGGGAGCTGTTTTTT. This encodes CSAGQGNEAGELFF.